Included here is one TCR beta chain sequence, with context. Axillary draining lymph nodes of breast cancer patients supplied the node samples. The sample is drawn from a study of breast tumors, draining lymph nodes, adjacent tissues. One entry per CDR3 protein results from TCRdb running MiXCR on the multiplex PCR reads. Found here are under 250,000 distinct CDR3 sequences, approximately 31% of them singletons; the top ten hold approximately 1.4%. The germline V gene encodes CDR1 KGHDR and CDR2 SFDVKD. With 3 bases removed from V and 1 base from J, the gap between germline ends came to 2 bases. The CDR3 length is 12 residues.

V usage is TRBV24-1 and J usage is TRBJ1-2; D uncertain. The sequencing input was axillary lymph node tissue. The receptor's source is a female donor with breast cancer. Some clones in this sample may be carry-over from other donors' samples. Here the CDR3 DNA reads TGTGCCACCAGTGATAATAACTATGGCTACACCTTC. This gives the protein CATSDNNYGYTF.